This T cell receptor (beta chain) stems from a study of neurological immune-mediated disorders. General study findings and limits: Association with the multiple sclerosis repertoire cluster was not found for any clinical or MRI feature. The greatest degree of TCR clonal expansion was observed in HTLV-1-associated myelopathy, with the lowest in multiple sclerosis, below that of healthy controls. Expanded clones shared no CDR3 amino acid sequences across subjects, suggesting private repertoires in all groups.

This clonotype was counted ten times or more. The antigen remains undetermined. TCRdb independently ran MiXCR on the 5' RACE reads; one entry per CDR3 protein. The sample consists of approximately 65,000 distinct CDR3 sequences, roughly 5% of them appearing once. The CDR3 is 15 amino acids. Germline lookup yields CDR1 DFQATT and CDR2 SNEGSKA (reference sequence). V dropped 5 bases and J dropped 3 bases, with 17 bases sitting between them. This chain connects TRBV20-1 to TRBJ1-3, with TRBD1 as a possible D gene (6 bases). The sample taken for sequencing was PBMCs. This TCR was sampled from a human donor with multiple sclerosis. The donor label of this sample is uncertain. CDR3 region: CSAPDSVNLGNTIYF. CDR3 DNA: TGCAGTGCTCCGGACAGCGTTAACCTTGGAAACACCATATATTTT.